The 20 T cell receptor beta chains below were found in one sample sequenced in a study of blood T cell repertoires in COVID-19. Using immunoSEQ multiplex PCR, the repertoire was profiled, and TCRdb retains in-frame clones only, with some absent. The sample carries 40,000 to 45,000 clones, nearly 70% recorded once. Sequenced material: peripheral blood. Receptor source: an elderly man with acute or convalescent COVID-19.

This clone came up a few times. The chain employs TRBV2 and TRBJ1-3, with D possibly matching TRBD1 (5 bases). There are 15 residues in the CDR3. Trimming cost V 8 bases and J 0 bases, with 14 bases left between them. Per the germline V gene, CDR1 is SNHLY and CDR2 is FYNNEI. The CDR3 bases are TGTGCCAGCGGCCGGGACTTGGTCTCTGGAAACACCATATATTTT. This sequence encodes CASGRDLVSGNTIYF.

The chain couples TRBV3-1 (or the pseudogene TRBV3-2) to TRBJ1-5; tentative D call: TRBD1 (5 bases). Deletions cut 4 bases from V and 6 bases from J, with 10 bases between. This CDR3 has 13 amino acids. The germline CDR1 and CDR2 sequences are LGHDT and YNNKEL (reference sequence). The CDR3 bases are TGTGCCAGCAGCCGTGTAACAGGTCAGCCCCAGCATTTT. Its translation is CASSRVTGQPQHF.

In this sample, this clone turned up a few times. This chain connects TRBV19 to TRBJ1-3; D gene ambiguous. Trimming shortened V by 10 bases and J by 0 bases, and 13 bases separated the two germline ends. The CDR3 has 14 amino acids. The V gene's germline CDR1 is LNHDA and CDR2 SQIVND (reference sequence). DNA for the CDR3: TGTGCCACCCGGTCCGGAGCCTCTGGAAACACCATATATTTT. It specifies CATRSGASGNTIYF. The full variable domain, rest sourced from reference TRBV19 and TRBJ1-3, is DGGITQSPKYLFRKEGQNVTLSCEQNLNHDAMYWYRQDPGQGLRLIYYSQIVNDFQKGDIAEGYSVSREKKESFPLTVTSAQKNPTAFYLCATRSGASGNTIYFGEGSWLTVV.

The chain employs TRBV7-9 and TRBJ2-5, with 10 bases identical to TRBD1. From germline, CDR1 is SEHNR and CDR2 FQNEAQ (reference sequence). There are 18 residues in the CDR3. V lost 0 bases to trimming and J lost 0 bases; unmatched junction nucleotides: 7. DNA of the CDR3: TGTGCCAGCAGCTTAGCGCGAGGGACAGGGGTCCACCAAGAGACCCAGTACTTC. Translation: CASSLARGTGVHQETQYF.

V is TRBV2 and J is TRBJ1-3; tentative D call: TRBD1 (6 bases). The CDR3 length is 14 residues. CDR1 is SNHLY, CDR2 FYNNEI, per germline. Trimming took off 6 bases at V and 8 bases at J, with 17 bases between the two ends. The CDR3 loop reads CASRSTGRIDTIYF. Written as DNA, the CDR3 is TGTGCCAGCAGAAGTACAGGGAGAATTGACACCATATATTTT.

This sequence joins TRBV5-6 and TRBJ1-3; D call uncertain. Per germline, CDR1 SGHDT and CDR2 YYEEEE. The CDR3 consists of 15 residues. The V and J ends lost 4 bases and 0 bases respectively, with 11 bases between them. CDR3 sequence: CASSEYILSGNTIYF. CDR3 sequence (DNA): TGTGCCAGCAGCGAATACATCCTCTCTGGAAACACCATATATTTT.

V usage is TRBV6-5 and J usage is TRBJ1-5, with D perhaps TRBD1 (6 bases). The V gene's germline CDR1 is MNHEY and CDR2 SVGAGI. Trimming left V 6 bases short and J 15 bases short, with 18 bases between. The CDR3 has 12 amino acids. The DNA of the CDR3 is TGTGCCAGCAGACCGACGACTGGGACATGGCATTTT. Its protein product is CASRPTTGTWHF.

The J gene is TRBJ2-7, the V gene TRBV9, with 7 positions matching TRBD1. V lost 0 bases and J lost 0; bases outside the gene matches: 6. The CDR3 contains 16 residues. Germline V gene sequence: CDR1 SGDLS, CDR2 YYNGEE. CDR3 DNA: TGTGCCAGCAGCGTAGACCCCTGGACAGGCTCCTACGAGCAGTACTTC. Its translation: CASSVDPWTGSYEQYF.

Notes on this clone: The junction and the germline gene differ at one end; a read error may be behind it. V is TRBV7-7 and J is TRBJ1-2; D not resolved. The CDR3 contains 17 residues. Looked up from germline, CDR1 is SSHAT and CDR2 is FNYEAQ (reference sequence). CDR3 in amino acids: CASTDACDTVRCYGYTF. The CDR3 DNA reads as TGTGCTAGCACGGATGCGTGTGACACCGTTCGCTGCTATGGCTACACCTTC. Variable domain in full (rest from reference TRBV7-7 and TRBJ1-2): GAGVSQSPRYKVTKRGQDVTLRCDPISSHATLYWYQQALGQGPEFLTYFNYEAQPDKSGLPSDRFSAERPEGSISTLTIQRTEQRDSAMYRCASTDACDTVRCYGYTFGSGTRLTVV.

This chain uses TRBV18 with TRBJ2-1, with 7 bases fitting TRBD2. V dropped 6 bases and J dropped 7; count of bases not matched to a gene: 9. CDR1 and CDR2 (germline): KGHSH, LQKENI. The CDR3 is 14 residues long. The CDR3 reads CASSPTRGGNEQFF. CDR3 coding DNA: TGTGCCAGCTCCCCCACGCGCGGGGGTAATGAGCAGTTCTTC. The variable domain in full, with the rest retrieved from reference TRBV18 and TRBJ2-1, is NAGVMQNPRHLVRRRGQEARLRCSPMKGHSHVYWYRQLPEEGLKFMVYLQKENIIDESGMPKERFSAEFPKEGPSILRIQQVVRGDSAAYFCASSPTRGGNEQFFGPGTRLTVL.

This chain uses TRBV19 with TRBJ2-3; maybe TRBD1 (5 bases). Trimming cost V 3 bases and J 2 bases, with 12 bases left between them. The germline gives CDR1 LNHDA, CDR2 SQIVND (reference sequence). This CDR3 has 15 amino acids. The CDR3 region has the DNA TGTGCCAGTAGTATTAGGGGCAGGGACACAGATACGCAGTATTTT. Protein product: CASSIRGRDTDTQYF.

The J gene is TRBJ1-1, the V gene TRBV29-1, with 8 bases matching TRBD1. CDR3 length: 17 amino acids. The germline CDR1 and CDR2 sequences are SQVTM and ANQGSEA. The J segment lost 1 base and the V segment lost 3 bases, leaving 13 bases of the junction unmatched. The CDR3 DNA follows: TGCAGCGTTGAGGGGACAGGTCACAATGGGGAGAACACTGAAGCTTTCTTT. Protein sequence: CSVEGTGHNGENTEAFF.

DNA of the CDR3: TGTGCCAGTAGTATAGAGGTTCAGCGGGGGTTTACGCAGTATTTT. It encodes CASSIEVQRGFTQYF. The chain has TRBV19 and TRBJ2-3; 8 bases map to TRBD2. CDR1 is LNHDA, CDR2 SQIVND, per germline (reference sequence). The V gene end was trimmed by 0 bases and the J gene end by 8 bases; junction bases not matched to a gene: 7. This CDR3 contains 15 residues.

The chain is built from TRBV10-3 and TRBJ2-7, with 7 bases fitting TRBD1. The CDR3 consists of 16 residues. J was trimmed by 0 bases and V by 3 bases; bases with no gene match: 8. Germline V gene data show CDR1 as ENHRY and CDR2 as SYGVKD. The CDR3 sequence is CAISDWDSTSSYEQYF. The CDR3 DNA sequence: TGTGCCATCAGTGACTGGGACAGCACGAGCTCCTACGAGCAGTACTTC.

This clone was counted a few times. J is TRBJ2-3 and V is TRBV9; D ambiguous. This CDR3 region has 12 residues. The ends were cut back, 4 bases at V and 5 bases at J, with 8 bases in the middle. The germline gives CDR1 SGDLS, CDR2 YYNGEE. CDR3: CASSSLVDTQYF. The CDR3, as DNA: TGTGCCAGCAGCTCCCTCGTAGATACGCAGTATTTT.

The chain combines TRBV12-5 with TRBJ2-3, with D maybe TRBD2 (7 bases). CDR3 size: 16 residues. Germline CDR1 and CDR2: LGHNT and FRNRAP. Trimming removed 0 bases from V and 2 bases from J, with 12 bases in between. The CDR3 loop is CASGLVGAGATDTQYF. CDR3 DNA: TGTGCTAGTGGTTTGGTAGGGGCGGGGGCCACAGATACGCAGTATTTT.

J is TRBJ1-3 and V is TRBV7-9; maybe TRBD1 (6 bases). CDR3 length equals 16 residues. V was shortened by 2 bases and J by 2 bases, with 13 bases between the two germline ends. CDR1 and CDR2 (germline): SEHNR, FQNEAQ (reference sequence). In DNA, the CDR3 is TGTGCCAGCAGCTTAATACAGGGCATTACTGGAAACACCATATATTTT. Translation gives CASSLIQGITGNTIYF.

The rearrangement uses TRBV6-1 and TRBJ1-2; 11 nucleotides match TRBD1. Trimming cost V 4 bases and J 8 bases; bases outside gene matches: 15. Per the germline V gene, CDR1 is MNHNS and CDR2 is SASEGT. The CDR3 extends over 17 amino acids. The CDR3 DNA follows: TGTGCCAGCAGTGCCCAGATGGGACAGGGGGTTAATGGCGGCTACACCTTC. Translation gives CASSAQMGQGVNGGYTF.

The rearrangement uses TRBV28 and TRBJ2-5, with 7 positions matching TRBD1. Germline assignment: CDR1 MDHEN and CDR2 SYDVKM. This CDR3 has 16 residues. After removal of 1 base from V and 4 bases from J, the junction contained 9 bases not matched to a gene. The DNA for the CDR3 is TGTGCCAGCAGTTTATTCCTAACAGGGGATGGAGAGACCCAGTACTTC. Translation gives CASSLFLTGDGETQYF.

CDR3 residues: CASSLDGGSGNTIYF. The DNA of the CDR3 is TGTGCCAGCAGCTTAGATGGCGGCTCTGGAAACACCATATATTTT. The chain carries TRBV7-2 and TRBJ1-3; D is ambiguous. V dropped 1 base and J dropped 0 bases, with 7 bases sitting between them. In germline, CDR1 is SGHTA, CDR2 FQGNSA. CDR3 length: 15 amino acids.